This T cell receptor (beta chain) was recovered during a study of blood T cell repertoires in COVID-19. Across the whole study: The United States, Italy and Spain provided the acute and convalescent COVID-19 samples.

Per the authors' pipeline: Nucleated cell number was recorded as an estimate derived from reference gene primer amplification. Assay: immunoSEQ multiplex PCR; the TCRdb copy retains only in-frame clones and omits some. The DNA was the basis for D and trimming; V, J and clone size are from that table. Of a few hundred thousand clones listed, over 75% are singletons. Residents of about two dozen US areas, aged roughly 18 to 89 years, made up the participants. Cohort placement rested on clinical history that participants reported themselves. Germline V CDR1 and CDR2: LNHDA, SQIVND (reference sequence). The ends were cut back, 3 bases at V and 1 base at J, with 13 bases in the middle. CDR3 length equals 16 residues.

The chain combines TRBV19 with TRBJ1-3; the D is unclear. The sample comprised PBMCs or T cells enriched from blood (not recorded which). This TCR was sampled from a man aged 30 to 45 who had recovered from COVID-19. The CDR3 sequence is CASSMGRILSGNTIYF. The CDR3 region has the DNA TGTGCCAGTAGTATGGGCCGGATACTGTCTGGAAACACCATATATTTT.